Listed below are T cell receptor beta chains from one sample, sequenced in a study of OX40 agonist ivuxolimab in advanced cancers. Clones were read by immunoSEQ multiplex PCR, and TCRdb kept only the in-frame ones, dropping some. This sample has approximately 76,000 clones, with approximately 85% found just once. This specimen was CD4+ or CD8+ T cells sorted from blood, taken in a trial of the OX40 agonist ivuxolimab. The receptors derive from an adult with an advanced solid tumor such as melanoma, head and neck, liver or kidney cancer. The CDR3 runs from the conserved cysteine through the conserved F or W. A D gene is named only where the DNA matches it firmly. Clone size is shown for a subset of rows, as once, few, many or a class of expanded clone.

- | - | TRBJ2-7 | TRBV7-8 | TGTGCCACGGGCATCACCTACGAGCAGTACTTC | CATGITYEQYF
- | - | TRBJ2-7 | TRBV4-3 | TGCGCCAGCAGCCAAGATGGGCAGGGTTACGAGCAGTACTTC | CASSQDGQGYEQYF
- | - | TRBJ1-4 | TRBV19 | TGTGCCAGTAGTATAGTGAAGGGGACGGCGACTAATGAAAAACTGTTTTTT | CASSIVKGTATNEKLFF
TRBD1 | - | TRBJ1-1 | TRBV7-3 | TGTGCCAGCAGCCCATCAGGGGGGAGCACTGAAGCTTTCTTT | CASSPSGGSTEAFF
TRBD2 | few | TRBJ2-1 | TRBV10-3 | TGTGCCATCAGTACCCTGGGACTAGCGGGGCCTCGGGAGCAGTTCTTC | CAISTLGLAGPREQFF
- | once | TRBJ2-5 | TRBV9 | TGTGCCAGCAGCGTAGAGCAAGGAGTAGGAGAGACCCAGTACTTC | CASSVEQGVGETQYF
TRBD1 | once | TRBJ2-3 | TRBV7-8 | TGTGCCAGCAGCTCTGGACAGGGACCAGATACGCAGTATTTT | CASSSGQGPDTQYF
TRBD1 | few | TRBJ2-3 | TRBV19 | TGTGCCAGTGCGCCTCGACAGGGTGGTACGCAGTATTTT | CASAPRQGGTQYF
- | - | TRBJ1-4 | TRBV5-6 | TGTGCCAGCAGCTTGCGGCTGACGGCTAATGAAAAACTGTTTTTT | CASSLRLTANEKLFF
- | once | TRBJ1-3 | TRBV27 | TGTGCCAGCAGAGCAGATCGGGGCTCTGGAAACACCATATATTTT | CASRADRGSGNTIYF
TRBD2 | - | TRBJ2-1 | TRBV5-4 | TGTGCCAGCAGCTTGGAGAGCGGGACGAACGATGAGCAGTTCTTC | CASSLESGTNDEQFF
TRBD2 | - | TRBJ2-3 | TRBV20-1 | TGCAGTGCTCTAGCGGGATCGCAGTATTTT | CSALAGSQYF
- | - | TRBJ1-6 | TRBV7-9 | TGTGCCAGCAGCCCTTCCGAGTCGGCACCCCTCCACTTT | CASSPSESAPLHF
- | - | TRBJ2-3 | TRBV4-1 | TGCGCCAGCAGCCAAGGGGGAGGAGATACGCAGTATTTT | CASSQGGGDTQYF
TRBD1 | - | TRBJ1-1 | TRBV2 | TGTGCCAGCAGTGAAGTACAGGGGAGGAACGCTGAAGCTTTCTTT | CASSEVQGRNAEAFF
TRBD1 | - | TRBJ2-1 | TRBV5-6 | TGTGCCAGTAGGACAGGGGTGGGCAATGAGCAGTTCTTC | CASRTGVGNEQFF
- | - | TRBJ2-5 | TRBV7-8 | TGTGCCAGCAGCTTGAGTCTCCGGGAGAGAGAGACCCAGTACTTC | CASSLSLRERETQYF
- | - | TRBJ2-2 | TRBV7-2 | TGTGCCAGCAGCTTACGACGGGGGAACACCGGGGAGCTGTTTTTT | CASSLRRGNTGELFF